This T cell receptor beta chain was sequenced during a study of somatic mutations in cytotoxic T cells in rheumatoid arthritis. Study summary: Blood from the patient (approximately 29 ml EDTA) was drawn right after diagnosis, pretreatment.

Concerning this clone itself: What it binds is not known.

Clones were sequenced by immunoSEQ multiplex PCR, and TCRdb holds only the in-frame ones, with some missing. This sample has 15,000 to 20,000 clones; approximately 80% occur once, and the top ten carry about an eighth. Study results and caveats: Multiple comparisons were not accounted for in the slight TRBV07 underrepresentation seen in rheumatoid arthritis patients.

The CDR3 has 17 amino acids. V lost 0 bases to trimming and J lost 3 bases; unmatched junction nucleotides: 3. From germline, CDR1 is SGDLS and CDR2 YYNGEE. This receptor was obtained from an adult with rheumatoid arthritis. The specimen was CD8+ T cells sorted from blood. The rearrangement links TRBV9 to TRBJ2-3, with TRBD2 matching 14 bases. This chain's CDR3 is CASSVEGTSGGTDTQYF. The DNA for the CDR3 is TGTGCCAGCAGCGTAGAAGGGACTAGCGGGGGTACAGATACGCAGTATTTT.